This passage covers 28 T cell receptor beta chains from one sample sequenced in a study of a mutant IDH1 vaccine in newly diagnosed glioma. Documented time point: week 11, during vaccination. Doses of 300 ug of mutant IDH1 20-mer peptide were given with topical imiquimod. The table came from immunoSEQ multiplex PCR; TCRdb's copy has only in-frame clones and leaves some out. The sample includes fewer than 75,000 clones, approximately 84% of them seen just once. These receptors' antigens are unknown. Sequencing used PBMCs, obtained from a glioma patient whose treatment included an IDH1 peptide vaccine. All receptors derive from a woman aged 50 to 60 with glioma.

V is TRBV5-4 and J is TRBJ2-5, with 7 positions matching TRBD1. The V gene's germline CDR1 is SGHNT and CDR2 YYREEE (reference sequence). CDR3 size: 15 residues. Trimming at V came to 3 bases and at J to 2 bases, leaving 7 bases not matched to a gene. CDR3 loop: CASSSQTGWQETQYF. The CDR3 nucleotides are TGTGCCAGCAGCTCCCAGACAGGGTGGCAAGAGACCCAGTACTTC.

J is TRBJ1-6 and V is TRBV7-2; no clear D gene. The CDR3 totals 12 residues. The V gene lost 3 bases and the J gene lost 9 bases, with 6 bases spanning the gap. Germline assignment: CDR1 SGHTA and CDR2 FQGNSA. Written as DNA, the CDR3 is TGTGCCAGCAGCTTCATTAGTTCACCCCTCCACTTT. Its translation is CASSFISSPLHF.

This sequence joins TRBV14 and TRBJ1-1, with 12 bases lining up with TRBD1. Germline-derived CDR1 and CDR2 are SGHDN and FVKESK. CDR3 size: 19 residues. J gave up 4 bases and V 0 bases, and 12 bases lay outside the gene matches. The CDR3 nucleotides are TGTGCCAGCAGCCAAGATATTGCGGGACAGGGGGCGAAGGGCACTGAAGCTTTCTTT. It is translated as CASSQDIAGQGAKGTEAFF.

The chain joins TRBV2 to TRBJ2-3, with a weak D call TRBD2 (5 bases). Germline values: CDR1 SNHLY, CDR2 FYNNEI. The V end lost 5 bases, the J end lost 3 bases, and 9 bases lay between the germline ends. The length of the CDR3 is 13 residues. The CDR3 loop reads CASSRTRTDTQYF. DNA of the CDR3: TGTGCCAGCAGTCGCACTAGGACAGATACGCAGTATTTT.

CDR3 residues: CASSYGVGGTEAFF. CDR3 coding DNA: TGTGCCAGCAGTTACGGGGTAGGGGGCACTGAAGCTTTCTTT. V gene TRBV6-5 combines with J gene TRBJ1-1; D is possibly TRBD1 (6 bases). The CDR3 totals 14 residues. The germline CDR1 and CDR2 sequences are MNHEY and SVGAGI. Trimming removed 2 bases at V and 4 bases at J, with 11 bases between.

The chain employs TRBV5-4 and TRBJ1-1; 8 bases align to TRBD1. The ends lost 4 bases at V and 4 bases at J; junction bases unmatched: 15. Germline CDR1 and CDR2: SGHNT and YYREEE (reference sequence). CDR3 length: 17 amino acids. The CDR3 spells CASSLAGQGAAGTEAFF. For the CDR3, the DNA is TGTGCCAGCAGCCTGGCAGGCCAGGGGGCCGCGGGCACTGAAGCTTTCTTT.

The chain has TRBV7-9 and TRBJ2-5; 8 nucleotides agree with TRBD1. From germline, CDR1 is SEHNR and CDR2 FQNEAQ (reference sequence). The CDR3 has 13 residues. The V and J ends lost 5 bases and 5 bases, in that order; junction bases with no gene match: 4. The CDR3 here is CASSGQGGETQYF. The DNA of the CDR3 is TGTGCCAGCAGCGGACAGGGAGGCGAGACCCAGTACTTC.

The chain uses TRBV5-4 and TRBJ2-7; TRBD2 might be the D (6 bases). The germline V gene encodes CDR1 SGHNT and CDR2 YYREEE (reference sequence). The CDR3 length is 13 residues. V was pared by 4 bases and J by 2 bases, with 10 bases between. The DNA for the CDR3 is TGTGCCAGCAGCCGGGGACTGGCCTACGAGCAGTACTTC. Its translation: CASSRGLAYEQYF.

CDR3 amino acids: CASSLRLGSNQPQHF. The CDR3 coding sequence is TGTGCCAGCAGCTTAAGGCTGGGGAGCAATCAGCCCCAGCATTTT. The J gene is TRBJ1-5, the V gene TRBV7-2; D gene uncertain. The germline V gene has CDR1 SGHTA and CDR2 FQGNSA. Trimming stripped 2 bases from V and 1 base from J, with 9 bases between. The CDR3 totals 15 residues.

CDR3 amino acids: CASSVIEETQYF. The CDR3 bases are TGTGCCAGCAGTGTAATCGAAGAGACCCAGTACTTC. V is TRBV2 and J is TRBJ2-5; D unresolved. V was shortened by 4 bases and J by 3 bases, with 6 bases between the two germline ends. This CDR3 has 12 residues. CDR1 is SNHLY and CDR2 is FYNNEI in the germline V gene.

This clone appeared a few times. The genes are TRBV9 and TRBJ1-1, with D perhaps matching TRBD1 (6 bases). The CDR3 loop spans 15 amino acids. V was pared by 4 bases and J by 0 bases, with 13 bases between. Germline V lookup: CDR1 SGDLS, CDR2 YYNGEE. The CDR3 DNA reads TGTGCCAGCAGCCCTTACGGGGGGCTGAACACTGAAGCTTTCTTT. The encoded protein is CASSPYGGLNTEAFF.

This chain uses TRBV6-5 with TRBJ1-1; no clear D. The CDR3 is 15 amino acids. Trimming removed 0 bases from V and 1 base from J, with 9 bases in between. CDR1 MNHEY and CDR2 SVGAGI come from the germline V gene. CDR3 in DNA: TGTGCCAGCAGTTACTCGCGCCTTCAGAACACTGAAGCTTTCTTT. As protein: CASSYSRLQNTEAFF.

The V and J genes are TRBV27 and TRBJ1-1, with D hard to call. This CDR3 is built from 17 residues. Germline values: CDR1 MNHEY, CDR2 SMNVEV (reference sequence). The V and J ends lost 6 bases and 0 bases respectively, with 20 bases between them. The CDR3 region is CASRILRMGAMNTEAFF. The CDR3 bases are TGTGCCAGCAGGATACTGCGAATGGGCGCCATGAACACTGAAGCTTTCTTT.

The gene calls are TRBV2 and TRBJ1-2, with TRBD1 matching over 7 bases. V shed 10 bases, J shed 8 bases, and the junction held 7 bases outside the gene matches. The CDR3 sequence is 11 residues long. Germline V gives CDR1 SNHLY, CDR2 FYNNEI. The CDR3 is CAIPGQRGYTF. The CDR3 DNA reads as TGTGCCATCCCGGGACAGAGGGGCTACACCTTC.

The gene calls are TRBV5-4 and TRBJ1-1, with a possible D match to TRBD1 (5 bases). The CDR3 is made up of 13 amino acids. Germline values: CDR1 SGHNT, CDR2 YYREEE (reference sequence). Trimming took 3 bases from V and 1 from J, leaving 7 bases between them. The CDR3 DNA reads as TGTGCCAGCAGCTGGGGGAGGAACACTGAAGCTTTCTTT. Translation gives CASSWGRNTEAFF.

The genes are TRBV29-1 and TRBJ1-1, with TRBD1 as a possible D gene (6 bases). This CDR3 is 16 amino acids long. V was pared by 0 bases and J by 2 bases, with 16 bases between. From germline, CDR1 is SQVTM and CDR2 ANQGSEA. The CDR3, as DNA: TGCAGCGTTGAAGATTTGCAGAGGGGGTCAAACACTGAAGCTTTCTTT. Its translation is CSVEDLQRGSNTEAFF.

This chain connects TRBV9 to TRBJ2-1; the D is unclear. Germline CDR1 SGDLS, CDR2 YYNGEE. The CDR3 is made up of 16 amino acids. Trimming stripped 0 bases from V and 0 bases from J, with 10 bases between. CDR3 in DNA: TGTGCCAGCAGCGTAGACGGGCGAAGCTCCTACAATGAGCAGTTCTTC. The encoded protein is CASSVDGRSSYNEQFF.

This clone was seen a handful of times. The chain combines TRBV15 with TRBJ2-3; weak D call: TRBD1 (5 bases). Germline V CDR1 and CDR2: LNHNV, YYDKDF (reference sequence). The CDR3 has 15 amino acids. The V end lost 4 bases, the J end lost 2 bases, and 13 bases lay between the germline ends. CDR3 residues: CATSTRQSDTDTQYF. CDR3 sequence (DNA): TGTGCCACCAGCACCCGACAGAGCGACACAGATACGCAGTATTTT.

The chain has TRBV2 and TRBJ2-2; TRBD1 might be the D (7 bases). Between the trimmed V and J ends, which lost 7 bases and 1 base, there was a span of 13 bases. The CDR3 is made up of 15 amino acids. Germline CDR1 SNHLY, CDR2 FYNNEI. The chain's CDR3 is CASNIRGVNTGELFF. In nucleotides, the CDR3 is TGTGCCAGCAATATCAGGGGGGTGAACACCGGGGAGCTGTTTTTT.

The rearrangement joins TRBV27 to TRBJ2-7, with TRBD1 matching 8 bases. V was pared by 5 bases and J by 2 bases, with 5 bases of the junction left unmatched. The CDR3 contains 14 residues. Germline-derived CDR1 and CDR2 are MNHEY and SMNVEV (reference sequence). The CDR3 bases are TGTGCCAGCAGTCCCCGGGACAGGACCTACGAGCAGTACTTC. It is translated as CASSPRDRTYEQYF.

This clone occurred a few times. V is TRBV7-3 and J is TRBJ1-1, with D possibly TRBD1 on 5 matching bases. The CDR3 sequence is 13 residues long. Germline loops: CDR1 SGHTA, CDR2 FQGTGA. V was clipped by 5 bases and J by 3 bases, with 10 bases between them. Written as DNA, the CDR3 is TGTGCCAGCAGCCGTACAGGTGACACTGAAGCTTTCTTT. This encodes CASSRTGDTEAFF.

V usage is TRBV2 and J usage is TRBJ1-2; no firm D call. The CDR3 totals 12 residues. Germline CDR1 reads SNHLY; CDR2 reads FYNNEI. V was shortened by 2 bases and J by 3 bases, with 4 bases between the two germline ends. CDR3 bases: TGTGCCAGCAGTGAATCCCACTATGGCTACACCTTC. It codes for CASSESHYGYTF.

A note on this clone: Sequence at one end of the junction differs from germline and may be a read error. The V and J genes are TRBV5-6 and TRBJ1-2; D not resolved. Germline V lookup: CDR1 SGHDT, CDR2 YYEEEE. This CDR3 contains 15 residues. The CDR3 DNA sequence: TGTGCCAGCAGCCGACCCCCACGGGGTAACGATGGCTACACCTTC. The encoded protein is CASSRPPRGNDGYTF. The variable domain in full, with the rest retrieved from reference TRBV5-6 and TRBJ1-2, is DAGVTQSPTHLIKTRGQQVTLRCSPKSGHDTVSWYQQALGQGPQFIFQYYEEEERQRGNFPDRFSGHQFPNYSSELNVNALLLGDSALYLCASSRPPRGNDGYTFGSGTRLTVV.

The CDR3 DNA sequence: TGTGCCAGCACCCCCCAAGGAGAGACCCAGTACTTC. It translates to CASTPQGETQYF. The chain carries TRBV27 and TRBJ2-5; D is unresolved. Trimming stripped 7 bases from V and 4 bases from J, with 10 bases between. The germline gives CDR1 MNHEY, CDR2 SMNVEV (reference sequence). This CDR3 has 12 amino acids.

The chain combines TRBV19 with TRBJ2-1, with D unclear. The CDR3 has 13 amino acids. Germline V lookup: CDR1 LNHDA, CDR2 SQIVND (reference sequence). V dropped 6 bases and J dropped 5 bases, with 11 bases sitting between them. The CDR3 loop is CASRAVLNNEQFF. CDR3 nucleotide sequence: TGTGCCAGTAGGGCCGTCCTCAACAATGAGCAGTTCTTC.

The chain has TRBV15 and TRBJ2-3, with 7 bases that match TRBD1. Germline CDR1 and CDR2: LNHNV and YYDKDF (reference sequence). This CDR3 comprises 15 residues. V lost 3 bases, J lost 1 base, and 4 bases stayed unmatched. CDR3 nucleotide sequence: TGTGCCACCAGCAGGGGGGACAGTCGCACAGATACGCAGTATTTT. Translation: CATSRGDSRTDTQYF.

J is TRBJ2-7 and V is TRBV7-2, with D hard to call. Germline lookup yields CDR1 SGHTA and CDR2 FQGNSA. V lost 1 base to trimming and J lost 2 bases, with 9 bases between them. The CDR3 consists of 14 residues. CDR3 bases: TGTGCCAGCAGCTTAGGCGGCACGGCCTACGAGCAGTACTTC. Its translation: CASSLGGTAYEQYF.

The chain combines TRBV7-2 with TRBJ2-1, with 7 bases lining up with TRBD1. J lost 7 bases, V lost 6 bases, and 12 bases had no gene match. The CDR3 sequence is 15 residues long. CDR1 and CDR2 (germline): SGHTA, FQGNSA. The CDR3 here is CASSLQGTLRNEQFF. DNA for the CDR3: TGTGCCAGCAGTCTACAGGGGACATTAAGGAATGAGCAGTTCTTC.